This T cell receptor beta chain was obtained from a study of vaccination effects on CD4 cells after COVID-19. Study background: Viral peptide pool expansion of antigen-specific CD4+ T cells preceded sequencing in the ViraFEST assay. Approximately 2.2 million PBMC per well received approximately 9.4 IU/ml IL-2 and approximately 9.2 ug/ml peptides in culture. Study outcomes and limitations: Marked contraction was observed in infection-induced and vaccine-induced clones late after vaccination.

Germline V gene sequence: CDR1 MNHEY, CDR2 SVGAGI. The CDR3 runs to 16 residues. The junction had 3 bases not matched to a gene; V was cut back by 0 bases and J by 0 bases. A roughly ten-day culture period preceded the isolation of CD4+ T cells. Assay used: immunoSEQ multiplex PCR; TCRdb lists only in-frame clones, some missing. The profile shows about 45,000 clones, roughly 72% of them singletons. This clone appeared a few times. Its antigen is unknown. The material was CD4+ T cells from PBMCs cultured without peptide, obtained before COVID-19 vaccination. This receptor was identified in a human donor who had a prior SARS-CoV-2 infection. The chain joins TRBV6-5 to TRBJ2-3, with 7 bases identical to TRBD2. The CDR3 DNA is TGTGCCAGCAGTTACTCGGGCGGGAGAAGCACAGATACGCAGTATTTT. It specifies CASSYSGGRSTDTQYF.